These T cell receptor beta chains were read from a single sample in a study of CD8 T cells in ankylosing spondylitis. TCRdb redid the calling of the 5' RACE reads with MiXCR, one entry per CDR3 protein. Of approximately 290,000 distinct CDR3 sequences listed, about 20% are singletons. Sequencing was carried out using blood, either unsorted or a sorted T cell fraction (not recorded which). These receptors all come from a female donor with ankylosing spondylitis or in good health (not recorded which). The CDR3 runs from the conserved cysteine through the conserved F or W. The D gene is left open where the match is weak. Clone sizes are given selectively: once, few, many, or a class where the clone is expanded.

clone_size: few
v_call: TRBV29-1
d_call: NA
j_call: TRBJ1-1
cdr3_length: 13
cdr3_aa: CSVATGQNTEAFF
cdr3_nt: TGCAGCGTTGCCACGGGGCAGAACACTGAAGCTTTCTTT

clone_size: NA
v_call: TRBV7-2
d_call: TRBD2
j_call: TRBJ2-1
cdr3_length: 16
cdr3_aa: CASSPGLALANNEQFF
cdr3_nt: TGTGCCAGCAGCCCCGGACTAGCGCTCGCCAACAATGAGCAGTTCTTC

clone_size: many
v_call: TRBV7-2
d_call: NA
j_call: TRBJ1-5
cdr3_length: 15
cdr3_aa: CASSPRPGGNQPQHF
cdr3_nt: TGTGCCAGCAGCCCCCGTCCTGGTGGAAATCAGCCCCAGCATTTT

clone_size: NA
v_call: TRBV12-3/TRBV12-4
d_call: NA
j_call: TRBJ1-5
cdr3_length: 14
cdr3_aa: CASTLGGVNQPQHF
cdr3_nt: TGTGCCAGCACCCTGGGAGGGGTAAATCAGCCCCAGCATTTT

clone_size: few
v_call: TRBV10-3
d_call: TRBD2
j_call: TRBJ2-1
cdr3_length: 15
cdr3_aa: CAISGGLAGDNEQFF
cdr3_nt: TGTGCCATCAGTGGAGGACTAGCGGGAGACAATGAGCAGTTCTTC

clone_size: NA
v_call: TRBV4-3
d_call: TRBD2
j_call: TRBJ2-3
cdr3_length: 16
cdr3_aa: CASSQDPGLAGLTQYF
cdr3_nt: TGCGCCAGCAGCCAAGATCCAGGACTAGCGGGACTGACGCAGTATTTT

clone_size: NA
v_call: TRBV6-1
d_call: TRBD1
j_call: TRBJ1-2
cdr3_length: 15
cdr3_aa: CASRSRQGGTYGYTF
cdr3_nt: TGTGCCAGCAGATCGAGACAGGGGGGAACCTATGGCTACACCTTC

clone_size: few
v_call: TRBV7-9
d_call: NA
j_call: TRBJ2-2
cdr3_length: 16
cdr3_aa: CASSARGWSATGELFF
cdr3_nt: TGTGCCAGCAGCGCCAGGGGATGGTCGGCCACCGGGGAGCTGTTTTTT

clone_size: few
v_call: TRBV20-1
d_call: NA
j_call: TRBJ1-1
cdr3_length: 18
cdr3_aa: CSAPQTGWFGGMNTEAFF
cdr3_nt: TGCAGTGCTCCGCAGACAGGATGGTTTGGCGGCATGAACACTGAAGCTTTCTTT

clone_size: NA
v_call: TRBV20-1
d_call: NA
j_call: TRBJ1-1
cdr3_length: 13
cdr3_aa: CSARRIVTGKAFF
cdr3_nt: TGCAGTGCTAGACGGATTGTGACAGGTAAAGCTTTCTTT

clone_size: NA
v_call: TRBV5-5
d_call: NA
j_call: TRBJ2-7
cdr3_length: 14
cdr3_aa: CASSLFGSGYEQYF
cdr3_nt: TGTGCCAGCAGCTTGTTCGGGAGCGGGTACGAGCAGTACTTC

clone_size: many
v_call: TRBV7-9
d_call: NA
j_call: TRBJ2-2
cdr3_length: 14
cdr3_aa: CASSSLFNTGELFF
cdr3_nt: TGTGCCAGCAGCTCCCTGTTTAACACCGGGGAGCTGTTTTTT

clone_size: many
v_call: TRBV5-1
d_call: NA
j_call: TRBJ2-3
cdr3_length: 14
cdr3_aa: CASSLGVYTDTQYF
cdr3_nt: TGCGCCAGCAGCTTGGGAGTTTACACAGATACGCAGTATTTT

clone_size: NA
v_call: TRBV5-1
d_call: TRBD2
j_call: TRBJ2-3
cdr3_length: 15
cdr3_aa: CASRPSGSSTDTQYF
cdr3_nt: TGCGCCAGCAGGCCTAGCGGTTCCAGCACAGATACGCAGTATTTT

clone_size: NA
v_call: TRBV20-1
d_call: NA
j_call: TRBJ2-5
cdr3_length: 14
cdr3_aa: CSARGRIPQETQYF
cdr3_nt: TGCAGTGCTAGAGGGCGAATCCCGCAGGAGACCCAGTACTTC

clone_size: few
v_call: TRBV20-1
d_call: NA
j_call: TRBJ2-5
cdr3_length: 16
cdr3_aa: CSARTRWLAGAETQYF
cdr3_nt: TGCAGTGCTAGAACCCGGTGGCTAGCTGGGGCAGAGACCCAGTACTTC

clone_size: NA
v_call: TRBV10-3
d_call: TRBD2
j_call: TRBJ2-3
cdr3_length: 15
cdr3_aa: CAISGIGGREDTQYF
cdr3_nt: TGTGCCATCAGTGGGATTGGCGGGAGGGAGGATACGCAGTATTTT

clone_size: NA
v_call: TRBV6-2/TRBV6-3
d_call: TRBD1
j_call: TRBJ1-6
cdr3_length: 14
cdr3_aa: CASRGTGRNSPLHF
cdr3_nt: TGTGCCAGCAGAGGGACAGGGCGGAATTCACCCCTCCACTTT

clone_size: many
v_call: TRBV20-1
d_call: NA
j_call: TRBJ1-2
cdr3_length: 13
cdr3_aa: CSALQLGSDGYTF
cdr3_nt: TGCAGTGCTCTACAGCTAGGGAGCGATGGCTACACCTTC

clone_size: few
v_call: TRBV29-1
d_call: NA
j_call: TRBJ1-4
cdr3_length: 15
cdr3_aa: CSVGVGSTTNEKLFF
cdr3_nt: TGCAGCGTTGGGGTTGGGTCAACAACTAATGAAAAACTGTTTTTT

clone_size: NA
v_call: TRBV20-1
d_call: TRBD2
j_call: TRBJ2-7
cdr3_length: 15
cdr3_aa: CSARRREGGLYEQYF
cdr3_nt: TGCAGTGCTAGACGGCGGGAGGGAGGACTCTACGAGCAGTACTTC

clone_size: few
v_call: TRBV20-1
d_call: NA
j_call: TRBJ2-7
cdr3_length: 11
cdr3_aa: CSARERRQSYF
cdr3_nt: TGCAGTGCTAGAGAAAGACGGCAATCGTACTTC

clone_size: few
v_call: TRBV11-2
d_call: TRBD1
j_call: TRBJ2-7
cdr3_length: 15
cdr3_aa: CASGTGTGGFYEQYF
cdr3_nt: TGTGCCAGCGGCACCGGGACAGGGGGATTCTACGAGCAGTACTTC

clone_size: many
v_call: TRBV2
d_call: NA
j_call: TRBJ2-1
cdr3_length: 11
cdr3_aa: CASNEYNEQFF
cdr3_nt: TGTGCCAGCAATGAGTACAATGAGCAGTTCTTC

clone_size: few
v_call: TRBV25-1
d_call: NA
j_call: TRBJ1-1
cdr3_length: 12
cdr3_aa: CASRGSNTEAFF
cdr3_nt: TGTGCCAGCAGGGGCAGCAACACTGAAGCTTTCTTT

clone_size: few
v_call: TRBV6-5
d_call: NA
j_call: TRBJ2-7
cdr3_length: 13
cdr3_aa: CASSYVREYEQYF
cdr3_nt: TGTGCCAGCAGTTACGTACGGGAGTACGAGCAGTACTTC

clone_size: NA
v_call: TRBV2
d_call: TRBD1
j_call: TRBJ2-4
cdr3_length: 14
cdr3_aa: CASSLDRGENIQYF
cdr3_nt: TGTGCCAGCAGCCTTGACAGGGGAGAAAACATTCAGTACTTC

clone_size: few
v_call: TRBV12-3/TRBV12-4
d_call: NA
j_call: TRBJ1-1
cdr3_length: 13
cdr3_aa: CASSGGRRTEAFF
cdr3_nt: TGTGCCAGCAGTGGGGGGCGTCGGACTGAAGCTTTCTTT

clone_size: few
v_call: TRBV29-1
d_call: TRBD2
j_call: TRBJ2-1
cdr3_length: 13
cdr3_aa: CSVGTSGTPRQFF
cdr3_nt: TGCAGCGTTGGGACTAGCGGGACCCCTAGGCAGTTCTTC

clone_size: once
v_call: TRBV20-1
d_call: TRBD1
j_call: TRBJ1-2
cdr3_length: 13
cdr3_aa: CSVKGQGARGYTF
cdr3_nt: TGCAGTGTCAAAGGACAGGGGGCGCGTGGCTACACCTTC

clone_size: NA
v_call: TRBV18
d_call: NA
j_call: TRBJ2-7
cdr3_length: 12
cdr3_aa: CASRTQGNEQYF
cdr3_nt: TGTGCCAGCAGAACCCAGGGGAACGAGCAGTACTTC

clone_size: few
v_call: TRBV18
d_call: NA
j_call: TRBJ1-3
cdr3_length: 14
cdr3_aa: CASSPGRGANTIYF
cdr3_nt: TGTGCCAGCTCACCCGGCCGGGGGGCAAACACCATATATTTT

clone_size: few
v_call: TRBV27
d_call: NA
j_call: TRBJ2-7
cdr3_length: 13
cdr3_aa: CASSPGTDYEQYF
cdr3_nt: TGTGCCAGCAGCCCCGGGACGGACTACGAGCAGTACTTC

clone_size: NA
v_call: TRBV29-1
d_call: NA
j_call: TRBJ2-3
cdr3_length: 13
cdr3_aa: CSVGRDGTDTQYF
cdr3_nt: TGCAGCGTTGGGCGGGACGGGACAGATACGCAGTATTTT

clone_size: NA
v_call: TRBV4-2
d_call: NA
j_call: TRBJ1-2
cdr3_length: 14
cdr3_aa: CASSQAGLGYGYTF
cdr3_nt: TGTGCCAGCAGCCAAGCGGGGCTCGGCTATGGCTACACCTTC

clone_size: NA
v_call: TRBV12-3/TRBV12-4
d_call: NA
j_call: TRBJ1-3
cdr3_length: 13
cdr3_aa: CASSFGEGNTIYF
cdr3_nt: TGTGCCAGCAGTTTCGGGGAGGGAAACACCATATATTTT

clone_size: NA
v_call: TRBV11-2
d_call: NA
j_call: TRBJ2-1
cdr3_length: 12
cdr3_aa: CASSLDLGEQFF
cdr3_nt: TGTGCCAGCAGCTTAGATCTAGGTGAGCAGTTCTTC

clone_size: many
v_call: TRBV3-1
d_call: NA
j_call: TRBJ2-7
cdr3_length: 13
cdr3_aa: CASSQRSGYEQYF
cdr3_nt: TGTGCCAGCAGCCAACGGTCCGGGTACGAGCAGTACTTC

clone_size: few
v_call: TRBV6-1
d_call: TRBD1
j_call: TRBJ1-2
cdr3_length: 13
cdr3_aa: CASSGQGAGGYTF
cdr3_nt: TGTGCCAGCAGTGGACAGGGGGCGGGAGGCTACACCTTC

clone_size: few
v_call: TRBV25-1
d_call: NA
j_call: TRBJ2-5
cdr3_length: 14
cdr3_aa: CASSDRRPQETQYF
cdr3_nt: TGTGCCAGCAGTGATCGACGGCCCCAAGAGACCCAGTACTTC

clone_size: NA
v_call: TRBV29-1
d_call: NA
j_call: TRBJ1-2
cdr3_length: 16
cdr3_aa: CSGLVMNGLPGGGYTF
cdr3_nt: TGCAGCGGATTAGTAATGAATGGACTGCCGGGGGGAGGCTACACCTTC

clone_size: NA
v_call: TRBV25-1
d_call: NA
j_call: TRBJ2-5
cdr3_length: 15
cdr3_aa: CASSRGTDLAETQYF
cdr3_nt: TGTGCCAGCAGCAGAGGGACCGACCTCGCCGAGACCCAGTACTTC